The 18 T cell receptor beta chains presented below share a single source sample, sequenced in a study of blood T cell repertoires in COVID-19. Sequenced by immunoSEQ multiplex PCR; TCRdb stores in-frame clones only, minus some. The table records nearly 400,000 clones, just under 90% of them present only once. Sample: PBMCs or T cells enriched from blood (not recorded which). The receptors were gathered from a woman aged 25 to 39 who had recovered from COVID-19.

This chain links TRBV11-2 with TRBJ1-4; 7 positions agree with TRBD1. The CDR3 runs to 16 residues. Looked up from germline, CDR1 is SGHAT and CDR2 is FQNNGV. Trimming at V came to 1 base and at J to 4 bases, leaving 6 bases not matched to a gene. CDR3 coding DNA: TGTGCCAGCAGCTTAGCACAGGGGCTTCTTAATGAAAAACTGTTTTTT. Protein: CASSLAQGLLNEKLFF.

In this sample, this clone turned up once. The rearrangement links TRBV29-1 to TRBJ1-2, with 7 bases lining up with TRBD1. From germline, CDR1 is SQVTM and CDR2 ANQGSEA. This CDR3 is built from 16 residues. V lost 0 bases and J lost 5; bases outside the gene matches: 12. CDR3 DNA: TGCAGCGTTGAAGATCGACACAGGGGTGTTCGGTATGGCTACACCTTC. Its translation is CSVEDRHRGVRYGYTF.

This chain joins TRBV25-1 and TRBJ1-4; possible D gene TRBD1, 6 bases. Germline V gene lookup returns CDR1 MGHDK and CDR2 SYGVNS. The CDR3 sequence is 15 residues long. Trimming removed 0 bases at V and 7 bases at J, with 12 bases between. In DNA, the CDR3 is TGTGCCAGCAGTGAATATCAGGGGCGAGGTGAAAAACTGTTTTTT. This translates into CASSEYQGRGEKLFF.

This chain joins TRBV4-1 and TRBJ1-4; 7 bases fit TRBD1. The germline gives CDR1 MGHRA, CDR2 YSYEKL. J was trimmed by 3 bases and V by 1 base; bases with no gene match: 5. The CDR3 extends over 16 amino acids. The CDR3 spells CASSQVTDRANEKLFF. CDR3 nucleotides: TGCGCCAGCAGCCAAGTAACTGACAGGGCTAATGAAAAACTGTTTTTT.

The CDR3 here is CASRATGRNYGYTF. The CDR3, as DNA: TGTGCCAGTAGGGCGACAGGGCGGAACTATGGCTACACCTTC. V is TRBV19 and J is TRBJ1-2; 7 nucleotides agree with TRBD1. J gave up 2 bases and V 6 bases, and 6 bases lay outside the gene matches. There are 14 residues in the CDR3. Germline-derived CDR1 and CDR2 are LNHDA and SQIVND (reference sequence). Together with reference TRBV19 and TRBJ1-2, the CDR3 gives the full variable domain: DGGITQSPKYLFRKEGQNVTLSCEQNLNHDAMYWYRQDPGQGLRLIYYSQIVNDFQKGDIAEGYSVSREKKESFPLTVTSAQKNPTAFYLCASRATGRNYGYTFGSGTRLTVV.

The CDR3 loop reads CATGQGIYEQYF. The CDR3 DNA reads as TGTGCCACGGGACAGGGGATTTACGAGCAGTACTTC. The chain carries TRBV12-3 or TRBV12-4 and TRBJ2-7, with 10 nucleotides matching TRBD1. V lost 10 bases to trimming and J lost 4 bases; unmatched junction nucleotides: 4. The CDR3 has 12 residues.

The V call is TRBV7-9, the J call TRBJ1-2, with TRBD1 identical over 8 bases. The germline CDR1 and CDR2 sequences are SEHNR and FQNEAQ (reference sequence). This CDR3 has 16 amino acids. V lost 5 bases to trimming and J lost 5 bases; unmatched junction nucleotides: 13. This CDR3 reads CASSPDTIDRGYGYTF. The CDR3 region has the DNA TGTGCCAGCAGCCCGGACACAATCGACAGGGGATATGGCTACACCTTC.

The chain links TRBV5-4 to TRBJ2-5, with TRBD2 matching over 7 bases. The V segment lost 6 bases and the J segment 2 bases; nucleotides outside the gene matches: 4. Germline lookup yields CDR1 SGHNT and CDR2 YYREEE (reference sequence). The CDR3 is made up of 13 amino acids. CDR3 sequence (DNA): TGTGCCAGCACACGGGGGGATCAAGAGACCCAGTACTTC. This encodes CASTRGDQETQYF.

This CDR3 reads CASSQDGLAERGREQYF. The CDR3 DNA sequence: TGCGCCAGCAGCCAAGATGGGCTAGCGGAAAGGGGTAGGGAGCAGTACTTC. The chain employs TRBV4-1 and TRBJ2-7; the match to TRBD2 covers 7 bases. The trim removed 0 bases at V and 7 bases at J, leaving 15 bases unmatched. There are 17 residues in the CDR3. The germline CDR1 and CDR2 sequences are MGHRA and YSYEKL.

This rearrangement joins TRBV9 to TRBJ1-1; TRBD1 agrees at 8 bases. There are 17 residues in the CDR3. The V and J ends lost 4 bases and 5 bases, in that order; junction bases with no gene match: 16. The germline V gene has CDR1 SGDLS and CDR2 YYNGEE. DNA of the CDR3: TGTGCCAGCAGCCATCCGGGCGACAGGGGCCAGGGTACTGAAGCTTTCTTT. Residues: CASSHPGDRGQGTEAFF.

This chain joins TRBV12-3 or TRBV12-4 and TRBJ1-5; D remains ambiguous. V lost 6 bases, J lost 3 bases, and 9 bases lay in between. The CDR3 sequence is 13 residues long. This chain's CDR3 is CASSSVPNQPQHF. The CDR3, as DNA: TGTGCCAGCAGCTCGGTTCCCAATCAGCCCCAGCATTTT.

CDR3 coding DNA: TGTGCCAGCAGCCCTCAAGGGACAGCCACCGGGGAGCTGTTTTTT. Its protein is CASSPQGTATGELFF. The rearrangement uses TRBV7-3 and TRBJ2-2; 7 bases align to TRBD1. V lost 5 bases, J lost 4 bases, and 7 bases stayed unmatched. The germline gives CDR1 SGHTA, CDR2 FQGTGA. The CDR3 is made up of 15 amino acids.

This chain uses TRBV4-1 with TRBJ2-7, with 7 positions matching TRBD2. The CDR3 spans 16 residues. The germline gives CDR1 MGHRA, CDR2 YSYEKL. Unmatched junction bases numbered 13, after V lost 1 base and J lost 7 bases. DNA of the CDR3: TGCGCCAGCAGCCAAGGTGGAGGAGTGGGGGAGGGGGAGCAGTACTTC. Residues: CASSQGGGVGEGEQYF.

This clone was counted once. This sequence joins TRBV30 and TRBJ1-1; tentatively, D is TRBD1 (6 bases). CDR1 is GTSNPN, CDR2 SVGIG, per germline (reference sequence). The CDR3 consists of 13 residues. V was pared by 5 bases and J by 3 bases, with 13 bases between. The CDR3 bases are TGTGCCTGGCACAGGGTTACTCACACTGAAGCTTTCTTT. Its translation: CAWHRVTHTEAFF.

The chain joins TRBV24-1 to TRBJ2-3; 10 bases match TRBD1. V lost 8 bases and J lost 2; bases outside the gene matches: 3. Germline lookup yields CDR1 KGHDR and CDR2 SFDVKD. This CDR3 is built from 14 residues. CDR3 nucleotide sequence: TGTGCCACCAAGGACAGGGGGGACACAGATACGCAGTATTTT. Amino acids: CATKDRGDTDTQYF.

The CDR3 nucleotides read TGTGCCAGCAGCCGATCGGGGGTATATAGCAATCAGCCCCAGCATTTT. The encoded protein is CASSRSGVYSNQPQHF. The genes are TRBV25-1 and TRBJ1-5; TRBD1 might be the D (5 bases). This CDR3 comprises 16 residues. CDR1 is MGHDK, CDR2 SYGVNS, per germline. Trimming removed 6 bases from V and 0 bases from J, with 15 bases in between. Drawing the rest from reference TRBV25-1 and TRBJ1-5, the complete variable domain is EADIYQTPRYLVIGTGKKITLECSQTMGHDKMYWYQQDPGMELHLIHYSYGVNSTEKGDLSSESTVSRIRTEHFPLTLESARPSHTSQYLCASSRSGVYSNQPQHFGDGTRLSIL.

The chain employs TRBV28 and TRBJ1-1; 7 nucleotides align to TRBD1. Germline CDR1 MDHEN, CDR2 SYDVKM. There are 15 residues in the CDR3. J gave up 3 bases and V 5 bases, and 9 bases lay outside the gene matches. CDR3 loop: CASSDRQGRDTEAFF. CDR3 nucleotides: TGTGCCAGCAGTGACCGACAGGGTAGGGACACTGAAGCTTTCTTT.

The CDR3 DNA follows: TGTGCCACCAGCGCAGCCTACGAGCAGTACTTC. Its translation: CATSAAYEQYF. The chain carries TRBV15 and TRBJ2-7, with D unresolved. The germline V gene has CDR1 LNHNV and CDR2 YYDKDF (reference sequence). This CDR3 has 11 amino acids. Trimming shortened V by 5 bases and J by 2 bases, and 4 bases separated the two germline ends.